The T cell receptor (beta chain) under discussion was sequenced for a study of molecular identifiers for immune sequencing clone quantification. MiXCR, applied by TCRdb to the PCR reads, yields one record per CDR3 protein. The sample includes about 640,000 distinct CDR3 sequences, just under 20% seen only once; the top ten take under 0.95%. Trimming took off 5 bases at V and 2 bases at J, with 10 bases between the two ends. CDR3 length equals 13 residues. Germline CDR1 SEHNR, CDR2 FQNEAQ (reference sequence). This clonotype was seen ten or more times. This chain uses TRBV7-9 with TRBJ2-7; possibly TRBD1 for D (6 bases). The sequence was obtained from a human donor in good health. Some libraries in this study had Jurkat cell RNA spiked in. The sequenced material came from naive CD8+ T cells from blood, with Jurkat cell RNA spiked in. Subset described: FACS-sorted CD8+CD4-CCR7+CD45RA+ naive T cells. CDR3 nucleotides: TGTGCCAGCAGCAGGACAGCCGCCTACGAGCAGTACTTC. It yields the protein CASSRTAAYEQYF.